This T cell receptor beta chain originates from a study of somatic mutations in cytotoxic T cells in rheumatoid arthritis. The CDR3 is 13 amino acids. V was trimmed by 0 bases and J by 11 bases, leaving 11 bases between them. Germline V gene lookup returns CDR1 MRHNA and CDR2 SNTAGT. In the source study's methods: The authors compared patient CD8+ clones larger than 1% against published virus-specific TCRB sequences. Only a few of these clones matched. Assay: immunoSEQ multiplex PCR; the TCRdb copy retains only in-frame clones and omits some. The V and J calls and the clone size are those of that table, but D and trimming were determined from the DNA. The sample contains 20,000 or so clones, about 81% of which appear only once.

The sequence came from an adult with rheumatoid arthritis. Sequenced material: CD8+ T cells sorted from blood. This sequence joins TRBV6-4 and TRBJ2-1; D is uncertain. CDR3 amino acids: CASSDSNEQQQFF. The CDR3 bases are TGTGCCAGCAGTGACTCGAATGAGCAACAGCAGTTCTTC.